The next 16 T cell receptor beta chains were all read from a single sample in a study of blood T cells in healthy people across ages. Sample-barcoded 5' priming and a J-beta primer mix drove a second PCR of 7 to 11 cycles. TCRdb used MiXCR to reprocess the 5' RACE reads, holding one entry per CDR3 protein. The sample holds 1.4 million or so distinct CDR3 sequences, less than 45% seen once. The sequenced sample was blood. The origin of the receptors is a woman younger than 35 in good health.

The J gene is TRBJ2-1, the V gene TRBV9; D is possibly TRBD1 (6 bases). The CDR3 runs to 16 residues. V lost 1 base and J 2 bases, leaving 13 bases between the germline ends. In germline, CDR1 is SGDLS, CDR2 YYNGEE. CDR3 region: CASSVQGTITYNEQFF. The DNA for the CDR3 is TGTGCCAGCAGCGTACAGGGGACAATTACCTACAATGAGCAGTTCTTC. The variable domain in full, completed from reference TRBV9 and TRBJ2-1, reads DSGVTQTPKHLITATGQRVTLRCSPRSGDLSVYWYQQSLDQGLQFLIQYYNGEERAKGNILERFSAQQFPDLHSELNLSSLELGDSALYFCASSVQGTITYNEQFFGPGTRLTVL.

CDR3 coding DNA: TGTGCCAGCAGCCCCCGACAGGGTTATAATGAAAAACTGTTTTTT. It translates to CASSPRQGYNEKLFF. The chain has TRBV7-8 and TRBJ1-4; the match to TRBD1 covers 7 bases. With V trimmed by 5 bases and J by 4 bases, 7 bases remained unmatched. Germline V gene sequence: CDR1 SGHVS, CDR2 FQNEAQ. The CDR3 loop spans 15 amino acids.

To note about this clonotype: Germline and junction disagree at one end, which may indicate a read error. V usage is TRBV7-7 and J usage is TRBJ2-7, with D maybe TRBD2 (6 bases). There are 15 residues in the CDR3. In germline, CDR1 is SSHAT, CDR2 FNYEAQ (reference sequence). CDR3 in amino acids: CASSPSGPSYNEQYF. The CDR3 region has the DNA TGTGCTAGCAGTCCCAGCGGGCCTTCTTACAATGAGCAGTACTTC.

The genes are TRBV4-3 and TRBJ2-3, with D unresolved. Trimming removed 4 bases from V and 2 bases from J, with 13 bases in between. Germline V CDR1 and CDR2: LGHNA, YSLEER. The CDR3 is made up of 15 amino acids. The CDR3 coding sequence is TGCGCCAGCAGCCCATCGGACGGTTACACAGATACGCAGTATTTT. This encodes CASSPSDGYTDTQYF.

The genes are TRBV4-2 and TRBJ1-5; D is ambiguous. The germline V and J ends were trimmed by 0 bases and 1 base, with 10 bases remaining between them. This CDR3 spans 16 amino acids. Germline V gene data show CDR1 as LGHNA and CDR2 as YNFKEQ. CDR3 sequence: CASSQEVGVSNQPQHF. CDR3 DNA sequence: TGTGCCAGCAGCCAAGAGGTTGGTGTGAGCAATCAGCCCCAGCATTTT.

V and J are TRBV25-1 and TRBJ2-1; maybe TRBD1 (6 bases). The length of the CDR3 is 17 residues. From germline, CDR1 is MGHDK and CDR2 SYGVNS. Deletions cut 5 bases from V and 0 bases from J, with 17 bases between. CDR3 in DNA: TGTGCCAGCAGTAACTCCCAGGGGAGAAGCTCCTACAATGAGCAGTTCTTC. Translation: CASSNSQGRSSYNEQFF.

This clonotype was seen only a few times. The chain couples TRBV6-5 to TRBJ1-4, with unresolved D. The V and J ends lost 6 bases and 8 bases respectively, with 16 bases between them. Germline CDR1 is MNHEY and CDR2 is SVGAGI. This CDR3 region has 14 residues. CDR3 nucleotides: TGTGCCAGCAGCAAGAATGGTCCCGCGGAAAAACTGTTTTTT. Its translation: CASSKNGPAEKLFF.

The CDR3 sequence is CSASGLAGLSYEQYF. DNA for the CDR3: TGCAGTGCCAGCGGACTAGCGGGCCTCTCCTACGAGCAGTACTTC. The chain recombines TRBV20-1 with TRBJ2-7, with TRBD2 matching over 11 bases. With 6 bases clipped from V and 0 bases from J, the junction kept 7 bases outside the gene matches. This CDR3 is 15 amino acids long. Germline CDR1 reads DFQATT; CDR2 reads SNEGSKA (reference sequence).

The V call is TRBV20-1, the J call TRBJ2-4, with 7 bases aligning to TRBD1. CDR3 length equals 15 residues. The trim removed 7 bases at V and 6 bases at J, leaving 15 bases unmatched. From germline, CDR1 is DFQATT and CDR2 SNEGSKA (reference sequence). The CDR3 here is CSVAQQGSSGNIQYF. Here the CDR3 DNA reads TGCAGTGTCGCCCAACAGGGGAGCAGTGGAAACATTCAGTACTTC.

The chain combines TRBV27 with TRBJ2-7; D not certain. Per the germline V gene, CDR1 is MNHEY and CDR2 is SMNVEV (reference sequence). V was trimmed by 5 bases and J by 1 base, leaving 9 bases between them. This CDR3 contains 13 residues. The CDR3 loop reads CASSIHVSYEQYF. The CDR3 coding sequence is TGTGCCAGCAGTATTCACGTTTCCTACGAGCAGTACTTC.

This clonotype has only one observation. The chain carries TRBV13 and TRBJ2-7; tentative D call: TRBD2 (6 bases). The CDR3 length is 16 residues. Germline V gene sequence: CDR1 PRHDT, CDR2 FYEKMQ (reference sequence). V lost 1 base and J 0 bases, leaving 13 bases between the germline ends. The CDR3 DNA is TGTGCCAGCAGCTTAGCCCCCGGGACTTCCTCCTACGAGCAGTACTTC. It is translated as CASSLAPGTSSYEQYF.

As DNA, the CDR3 is TGTGCCACCAGTGCCTTAGGAACGGTTTTTTGTCACACTGAAGCTTTCTTT. This codes for CATSALGTVFCHTEAFF. The chain is built from TRBV24-1 and TRBJ1-1, with D unresolved. Between the trimmed V and J ends, which lost 5 bases and 3 bases, there was a span of 21 bases. The germline V gene has CDR1 KGHDR and CDR2 SFDVKD. The CDR3 covers 17 residues.

The J gene is TRBJ2-7, the V gene TRBV5-1; 8 positions agree with TRBD2. The CDR3 consists of 20 residues. V shed 4 bases and J 0 bases; nucleotides not matched to a gene: 21. Germline assignment: CDR1 SGHRS and CDR2 YFSETQ. The CDR3 nucleotides are TGCGCCAGCAGCCGTTATACAGGGACGACCACTAGCGGAAACTCCTACGAGCAGTACTTC. Translation: CASSRYTGTTTSGNSYEQYF.

This clonotype was seen more than once but under ten times. The J gene is TRBJ1-2, the V gene TRBV3-1; D perhaps matches TRBD1 (5 bases). Trimming stripped 3 bases from V and 2 bases from J, with 10 bases between. This CDR3 region has 14 residues. Per the germline V gene, CDR1 is LGHDT and CDR2 is YNNKEL (reference sequence). Here the CDR3 reads CASSQSGRNYGYTF. As DNA, the CDR3 is TGTGCCAGCAGCCAGTCAGGGAGGAACTATGGCTACACCTTC.

The J gene is TRBJ2-1, the V gene TRBV27; D unclear. CDR1 and CDR2 (germline): MNHEY, SMNVEV (reference sequence). V shed 5 bases and J shed 9 bases, with 11 bases lying between them. The CDR3 length is 12 residues. The chain's CDR3 is CASSGLKSEQFF. Here the CDR3 DNA reads TGTGCCAGCAGTGGCTTAAAGTCTGAGCAGTTCTTC.

The chain employs TRBV11-2 and TRBJ2-2, with 8 bases matching TRBD1. Looked up from germline, CDR1 is SGHAT and CDR2 is FQNNGV. Germline trimming cut 0 bases from V and 1 base from J; bases unmatched to any gene: 7. This CDR3 contains 18 residues. In DNA form, the CDR3 reads TGTGCCAGCAGCTTAGAAGCCCCAGGGGGCCTGAACACCGGGGAGCTGTTTTTT. Encoded protein: CASSLEAPGGLNTGELFF.